This TCR beta chain originates from a study of regulatory T cells in long-lasting Graves disease. Study-level results: Newly diagnosed disease favored TRBV20-1 and TRBJ2-1 over persistent disease.

Noted time point: newly diagnosed GD, antithyroid drugs for less than 3 months. RNA extracted from PBMCs served as the sequencing template. According to the study, TCR beta libraries were built with iRepertoire HTBI primers and CDR3-region Arm-PCR. Each CDR3 protein gets one entry after TCRdb re-called the multiplex PCR reads with MiXCR. The sample holds hundreds of thousands of distinct CDR3 sequences, less than 20% seen once. At least ten counts were recorded for this clonotype. The target antigen is unknown. Germline values: CDR1 DFQATT, CDR2 SNEGSKA (reference sequence). CDR3 length: 13 amino acids. V was shortened by 6 bases and J by 0 bases, with 12 bases between the two germline ends. This same sample was also part of a study on T cells in Graves' hyperthyroidism and ophthalmopathy. This second study says: Separation of ophthalmopathy from stable hyperthyroidism was achieved by a 13 V-J model. Ophthalmopathy was identified by the model a median about seven months ahead of onset.

V is TRBV20-1 and J is TRBJ2-7; D is perhaps TRBD1 (6 bases). Sample: peripheral blood mononuclear cells (PBMCs), taken at new diagnosis, from a patient treated with antithyroid drugs. This receptor was identified in a woman in her thirties with Graves disease. The CDR3 DNA is TGCAGTGCCCGGACAGCCAGCTCCTACGAGCAGTACTTC. Protein sequence: CSARTASSYEQYF.